A selection of T cell receptor beta chains follows, all from one sample in a study of beta chain features in type 1 diabetes. Measured with immunoSEQ multiplex PCR; TCRdb has only the in-frame clones, and not every one. Among 35,000 or so clones listed, around 60% were seen once. The sample consisted of Tregs from blood. The source is a woman in her thirties in good health. The CDR3 runs from the conserved cysteine through the conserved F or W. Fields, in order: D gene, V gene, clone size, J gene, CDR3 protein, CDR3 DNA. A D gene is named only where the DNA matches it firmly. The size entry is marked missing in some rows and otherwise reads once, few, many or a size class.

D gene: TRBD1; V gene: TRBV10-3; clone size: .; J gene: TRBJ2-7; CDR3 protein: CAISGGQGAYEQYF; CDR3 DNA: TGTGCCATCAGTGGGGGACAGGGGGCCTACGAGCAGTACTTC
D gene: TRBD1; V gene: TRBV29-1; clone size: .; J gene: TRBJ2-3; CDR3 protein: CSVIPGQRNPDTQYF; CDR3 DNA: TGCAGCGTCATCCCGGGACAGCGGAACCCAGATACGCAGTATTTT
D gene: TRBD2; V gene: TRBV7-2; clone size: .; J gene: TRBJ2-6; CDR3 protein: CASSKTSGILAGANVLTF; CDR3 DNA: TGTGCCAGCTCCAAGACTAGCGGGATTTTAGCTGGGGCCAACGTCCTGACTTTC
D gene: TRBD1; V gene: TRBV10-3; clone size: .; J gene: TRBJ2-5; CDR3 protein: CAISDRGPETQYF; CDR3 DNA: TGTGCCATCAGTGACAGGGGGCCAGAGACCCAGTACTTC
D gene: .; V gene: TRBV5-1; clone size: few; J gene: TRBJ2-2; CDR3 protein: CASSLGSGKNTGELFF; CDR3 DNA: TGCGCCAGCAGCTTGGGATCGGGGAAGAACACCGGGGAGCTGTTTTTT
D gene: TRBD1; V gene: TRBV4-3; clone size: .; J gene: TRBJ2-1; CDR3 protein: CASSQELRQGFYNEQFF; CDR3 DNA: TGCGCCAGCAGCCAAGAACTGAGACAGGGTTTTTACAATGAGCAGTTCTTC
D gene: TRBD2; V gene: TRBV9; clone size: .; J gene: TRBJ2-1; CDR3 protein: CASSVGAGDRNEQFF; CDR3 DNA: TGTGCCAGCAGCGTAGGGGCGGGAGATAGAAATGAGCAGTTCTTC
D gene: TRBD2; V gene: TRBV2; clone size: .; J gene: TRBJ2-1; CDR3 protein: CASSNEGTSGYNEQFF; CDR3 DNA: TGTGCCAGCAGCAACGAGGGGACTAGCGGATACAATGAGCAGTTCTTC
D gene: .; V gene: TRBV15; clone size: few; J gene: TRBJ2-7; CDR3 protein: CATSRATGEQYF; CDR3 DNA: TGTGCCACCAGCAGAGCGACGGGGGAGCAGTACTTC
D gene: TRBD2; V gene: TRBV5-1; clone size: .; J gene: TRBJ2-1; CDR3 protein: CASSPRIQAGGSYNEQFF; CDR3 DNA: TGCGCCAGCAGCCCTAGAATACAAGCGGGAGGCTCCTACAATGAGCAGTTCTTC
D gene: TRBD1; V gene: TRBV19; clone size: .; J gene: TRBJ2-2; CDR3 protein: CARPDRGGTGELFF; CDR3 DNA: TGTGCCAGGCCGGACAGGGGGGGCACCGGGGAGCTGTTTTTT
D gene: .; V gene: TRBV11-2; clone size: .; J gene: TRBJ2-5; CDR3 protein: CASSSLVRSGGETQYF; CDR3 DNA: TGTGCCAGCAGCTCCCTCGTCCGTAGCGGAGGGGAGACCCAGTACTTC
D gene: TRBD1; V gene: TRBV5-8; clone size: .; J gene: TRBJ2-5; CDR3 protein: CASSSRGQWGETQYF; CDR3 DNA: TGTGCCAGCAGCTCACGGGGACAGTGGGGAGAGACCCAGTACTTC
D gene: .; V gene: TRBV28; clone size: .; J gene: TRBJ1-2; CDR3 protein: CASSFATAYGYTF; CDR3 DNA: TGTGCCAGCAGTTTTGCGACAGCCTATGGCTACACCTTC
D gene: .; V gene: TRBV7-3; clone size: .; J gene: TRBJ2-3; CDR3 protein: CASSSGQANTDTQYF; CDR3 DNA: TGTGCCAGCAGCTCGGGACAAGCAAACACAGATACGCAGTATTTT
D gene: TRBD2; V gene: TRBV7-9; clone size: .; J gene: TRBJ2-3; CDR3 protein: CASSLAAAGGSDTQYF; CDR3 DNA: TGTGCCAGCAGCTTAGCCGCAGCGGGAGGGTCTGATACGCAGTATTTT
D gene: TRBD1; V gene: TRBV6-6; clone size: .; J gene: TRBJ2-5; CDR3 protein: CASSYPTTGLKETQYF; CDR3 DNA: TGTGCCAGCAGTTACCCGACGACAGGGTTGAAAGAGACCCAGTACTTC
D gene: TRBD1; V gene: TRBV5-1; clone size: .; J gene: TRBJ2-7; CDR3 protein: CASSLTGTGSYEQYF; CDR3 DNA: TGCGCCAGCAGCCTAACCGGGACAGGGTCCTACGAGCAGTACTTC
D gene: .; V gene: TRBV5-6; clone size: .; J gene: TRBJ2-4; CDR3 protein: CASSYNSLAKNIQYF; CDR3 DNA: TGTGCCAGCAGCTACAACAGTCTAGCCAAAAACATTCAGTACTTC
D gene: TRBD2; V gene: TRBV4-2; clone size: .; J gene: TRBJ2-1; CDR3 protein: CASSPGLAGGVDEQFF; CDR3 DNA: TGTGCCAGCAGCCCGGGACTAGCGGGAGGTGTGGATGAGCAGTTCTTC
D gene: .; V gene: TRBV4-3; clone size: .; J gene: TRBJ2-7; CDR3 protein: CASSQDARLVDEQYF; CDR3 DNA: TGCGCCAGCAGCCAGGACGCGAGACTAGTCGACGAGCAGTACTTC
D gene: TRBD1; V gene: TRBV28; clone size: once; J gene: TRBJ2-7; CDR3 protein: CASSLLITGDSYEQYF; CDR3 DNA: TGTGCCAGCAGTTTATTGATAACAGGGGACTCCTACGAGCAGTACTTC
D gene: TRBD1; V gene: TRBV18; clone size: .; J gene: TRBJ1-1; CDR3 protein: CASSPDRGYTEAFF; CDR3 DNA: TGTGCCAGCTCACCAGACAGGGGATACACTGAAGCTTTCTTT
D gene: TRBD2; V gene: TRBV7-8; clone size: .; J gene: TRBJ2-1; CDR3 protein: CASSLYFSGWASGDNEQFF; CDR3 DNA: TGTGCCAGCAGCTTATATTTTTCAGGTTGGGCTAGCGGTGACAATGAGCAGTTCTTC
D gene: .; V gene: TRBV4-3; clone size: .; J gene: TRBJ2-7; CDR3 protein: CASSQVLTRDEQYF; CDR3 DNA: TGCGCCAGCAGCCAAGTTCTGACCCGGGACGAGCAGTACTTC
D gene: .; V gene: TRBV7-2; clone size: .; J gene: TRBJ2-3; CDR3 protein: CASSNPTGSGTQYF; CDR3 DNA: TGTGCCAGCAGCAACCCTACAGGGTCGGGTACGCAGTATTTT
D gene: .; V gene: TRBV20-1; clone size: .; J gene: TRBJ2-1; CDR3 protein: CSARGSGEQFF; CDR3 DNA: TGCAGTGCCCGGGGGAGCGGAGAGCAGTTCTTC
D gene: TRBD1; V gene: TRBV27; clone size: .; J gene: TRBJ2-5; CDR3 protein: CASSQDRAVGETQYF; CDR3 DNA: TGTGCCAGCAGCCAGGACAGGGCGGTGGGGGAGACCCAGTACTTC
D gene: TRBD1; V gene: TRBV30; clone size: .; J gene: TRBJ1-2; CDR3 protein: CAWSGDRYYGYTF; CDR3 DNA: TGTGCCTGGAGTGGGGACAGATACTATGGCTACACCTTC
D gene: .; V gene: TRBV18; clone size: .; J gene: TRBJ2-5; CDR3 protein: CASSPRDSGGETQYF; CDR3 DNA: TGTGCCAGCTCACCACGGGATTCCGGAGGGGAGACCCAGTACTTC
D gene: .; V gene: TRBV9; clone size: .; J gene: TRBJ2-2; CDR3 protein: CASSAGPAGGQGTGELFF; CDR3 DNA: TGTGCCAGCAGCGCCGGACCCGCCGGGGGGCAGGGCACCGGGGAGCTGTTTTTT
D gene: .; V gene: TRBV30; clone size: .; J gene: TRBJ2-7; CDR3 protein: CAWSVEVGVAYEQYF; CDR3 DNA: TGTGCCTGGAGTGTTGAGGTAGGGGTGGCCTACGAGCAGTACTTC
D gene: .; V gene: TRBV5-1; clone size: .; J gene: TRBJ2-2; CDR3 protein: CASSSTLNTGELFF; CDR3 DNA: TGCGCCAGCAGCTCAACATTGAACACCGGGGAGCTGTTTTTT
D gene: .; V gene: TRBV7-9; clone size: .; J gene: TRBJ2-7; CDR3 protein: CASSLGTFYEQYF; CDR3 DNA: TGTGCCAGCAGCTTAGGGACTTTCTACGAGCAGTACTTC
D gene: TRBD1; V gene: TRBV5-5; clone size: .; J gene: TRBJ2-7; CDR3 protein: CASSIRTGGGEQYF; CDR3 DNA: TGTGCCAGCAGCATCCGGACAGGGGGCGGCGAGCAGTACTTC
D gene: TRBD1; V gene: TRBV9; clone size: once; J gene: TRBJ2-3; CDR3 protein: CASSVGQVFSDTQYF; CDR3 DNA: TGTGCCAGCAGCGTCGGACAGGTGTTTTCAGATACGCAGTATTTT
D gene: .; V gene: TRBV30; clone size: .; J gene: TRBJ2-4; CDR3 protein: CAWDFGTKNIQYF; CDR3 DNA: TGTGCCTGGGACTTCGGTACCAAAAACATTCAGTACTTC
D gene: TRBD2; V gene: TRBV5-1; clone size: .; J gene: TRBJ2-2; CDR3 protein: CASSFLTTIRLAGRTGELFF; CDR3 DNA: TGCGCCAGCAGCTTCCTAACCACCATCCGACTAGCGGGACGTACCGGGGAGCTGTTTTTT
D gene: TRBD2; V gene: TRBV4-3; clone size: .; J gene: TRBJ2-1; CDR3 protein: CASSQVGTSGARVQFF; CDR3 DNA: TGCGCCAGCAGCCAGGTTGGGACTAGCGGGGCCCGTGTGCAGTTCTTC
D gene: TRBD1; V gene: TRBV30; clone size: .; J gene: TRBJ1-2; CDR3 protein: CAWTQYRGPGYGYTF; CDR3 DNA: TGTGCCTGGACGCAATACAGGGGGCCCGGCTATGGCTACACCTTC
D gene: .; V gene: TRBV9; clone size: .; J gene: TRBJ2-3; CDR3 protein: CASSVASNTGAATSTDTQYF; CDR3 DNA: TGTGCCAGCAGCGTAGCTTCGAATACAGGAGCCGCTACTAGCACAGATACGCAGTATTTT
D gene: TRBD2; V gene: TRBV14; clone size: .; J gene: TRBJ2-4; CDR3 protein: CASSQLAGGLAKNIQYF; CDR3 DNA: TGTGCCAGCAGCCAACTAGCGGGAGGGCTGGCCAAAAACATTCAGTACTTC
D gene: .; V gene: TRBV5-1; clone size: .; J gene: TRBJ2-2; CDR3 protein: CASSLYPNTGELFF; CDR3 DNA: TGCGCCAGCAGCTTGTATCCGAACACCGGGGAGCTGTTTTTT
D gene: .; V gene: TRBV25-1; clone size: few; J gene: TRBJ2-7; CDR3 protein: CASSESGTLSYEQYF; CDR3 DNA: TGTGCCAGCAGTGAATCCGGGACTCTCTCCTACGAGCAGTACTTC
D gene: TRBD2; V gene: TRBV30; clone size: .; J gene: TRBJ2-1; CDR3 protein: CAWNRLAGNEQFF; CDR3 DNA: TGTGCCTGGAATAGACTAGCGGGCAATGAGCAGTTCTTC
D gene: TRBD1; V gene: TRBV7-2; clone size: .; J gene: TRBJ1-2; CDR3 protein: CASSPDWTGYGYTF; CDR3 DNA: TGTGCCAGCAGCCCAGACTGGACAGGTTATGGCTACACCTTC
D gene: TRBD2; V gene: TRBV30; clone size: .; J gene: TRBJ2-7; CDR3 protein: CAWSTKSGSIHEQYF; CDR3 DNA: TGTGCCTGGAGTACCAAGAGCGGGAGTATCCACGAGCAGTACTTC
D gene: .; V gene: TRBV5-1; clone size: .; J gene: TRBJ2-3; CDR3 protein: CASSLDRGGDTQYF; CDR3 DNA: TGCGCCAGCAGCTTGGACAGGGGAGGAGATACGCAGTATTTT
D gene: TRBD2; V gene: TRBV6-5; clone size: .; J gene: TRBJ2-1; CDR3 protein: CASGRESQFF; CDR3 DNA: TGTGCCAGTGGGCGGGAGTCGCAGTTCTTC
D gene: .; V gene: TRBV11-3; clone size: .; J gene: TRBJ2-2; CDR3 protein: CASSLGGVPRNTGELFF; CDR3 DNA: TGTGCCAGCAGCTTGGGGGGAGTCCCCCGGAACACCGGGGAGCTGTTTTTT
D gene: TRBD1; V gene: TRBV5-4; clone size: few; J gene: TRBJ2-7; CDR3 protein: CASSSGQGTYEQYF; CDR3 DNA: TGTGCCAGCAGCTCGGGACAGGGCACCTACGAGCAGTACTTC
D gene: .; V gene: TRBV6-4; clone size: few; J gene: TRBJ1-1; CDR3 protein: CASKTAPLNTEAFF; CDR3 DNA: TGTGCCAGCAAGACAGCACCCTTGAACACTGAAGCTTTCTTT
D gene: TRBD1; V gene: TRBV30; clone size: .; J gene: TRBJ1-5; CDR3 protein: CAGRTGNQPQHF; CDR3 DNA: TGTGCCGGAAGGACAGGGAATCAGCCCCAGCATTTT
D gene: TRBD2; V gene: TRBV29-1; clone size: .; J gene: TRBJ2-3; CDR3 protein: CSVTNGLAPTDTQYF; CDR3 DNA: TGCAGCGTAACAAACGGACTAGCCCCCACAGATACGCAGTATTTT